This T cell receptor beta chain was recorded in a study of CD8 T cells in Susac syndrome. V was trimmed by 2 bases and J by 3 bases, leaving 5 bases between them. Looked up from germline, CDR1 is SGHDT and CDR2 is YYEEEE. The CDR3 has 12 amino acids. About 0.45 to 1 ug RNA was reverse transcribed with random hexamers. With immunoSEQ multiplex PCR, TCR beta CDR3 was amplified across 54 Vbeta and 13 Jbeta. TCRdb used MiXCR to reprocess the immunoSEQ multiplex PCR reads, holding one entry per CDR3 protein. Seen here are 80,000 to 90,000 distinct CDR3 sequences, approximately 95% observed once, and the top ten hold 0.3% to 0.4%. CD8+ and CD4+ blood T cells underwent TCR beta sequencing. Isolation of CD8+ and CD4+ T cells was performed negatively, whereas enrichment of TEMRA cells was done by FACS.

What was sequenced was CD8+ T cells from PBMCs. The clonotype originates from a human donor in good health. J is TRBJ1-1 and V is TRBV5-6; D unclear. CDR3 sequence reads: CASSFGYTEAFF. In DNA, the CDR3 is TGTGCCAGCAGCTTCGGGTACACTGAAGCTTTCTTT.